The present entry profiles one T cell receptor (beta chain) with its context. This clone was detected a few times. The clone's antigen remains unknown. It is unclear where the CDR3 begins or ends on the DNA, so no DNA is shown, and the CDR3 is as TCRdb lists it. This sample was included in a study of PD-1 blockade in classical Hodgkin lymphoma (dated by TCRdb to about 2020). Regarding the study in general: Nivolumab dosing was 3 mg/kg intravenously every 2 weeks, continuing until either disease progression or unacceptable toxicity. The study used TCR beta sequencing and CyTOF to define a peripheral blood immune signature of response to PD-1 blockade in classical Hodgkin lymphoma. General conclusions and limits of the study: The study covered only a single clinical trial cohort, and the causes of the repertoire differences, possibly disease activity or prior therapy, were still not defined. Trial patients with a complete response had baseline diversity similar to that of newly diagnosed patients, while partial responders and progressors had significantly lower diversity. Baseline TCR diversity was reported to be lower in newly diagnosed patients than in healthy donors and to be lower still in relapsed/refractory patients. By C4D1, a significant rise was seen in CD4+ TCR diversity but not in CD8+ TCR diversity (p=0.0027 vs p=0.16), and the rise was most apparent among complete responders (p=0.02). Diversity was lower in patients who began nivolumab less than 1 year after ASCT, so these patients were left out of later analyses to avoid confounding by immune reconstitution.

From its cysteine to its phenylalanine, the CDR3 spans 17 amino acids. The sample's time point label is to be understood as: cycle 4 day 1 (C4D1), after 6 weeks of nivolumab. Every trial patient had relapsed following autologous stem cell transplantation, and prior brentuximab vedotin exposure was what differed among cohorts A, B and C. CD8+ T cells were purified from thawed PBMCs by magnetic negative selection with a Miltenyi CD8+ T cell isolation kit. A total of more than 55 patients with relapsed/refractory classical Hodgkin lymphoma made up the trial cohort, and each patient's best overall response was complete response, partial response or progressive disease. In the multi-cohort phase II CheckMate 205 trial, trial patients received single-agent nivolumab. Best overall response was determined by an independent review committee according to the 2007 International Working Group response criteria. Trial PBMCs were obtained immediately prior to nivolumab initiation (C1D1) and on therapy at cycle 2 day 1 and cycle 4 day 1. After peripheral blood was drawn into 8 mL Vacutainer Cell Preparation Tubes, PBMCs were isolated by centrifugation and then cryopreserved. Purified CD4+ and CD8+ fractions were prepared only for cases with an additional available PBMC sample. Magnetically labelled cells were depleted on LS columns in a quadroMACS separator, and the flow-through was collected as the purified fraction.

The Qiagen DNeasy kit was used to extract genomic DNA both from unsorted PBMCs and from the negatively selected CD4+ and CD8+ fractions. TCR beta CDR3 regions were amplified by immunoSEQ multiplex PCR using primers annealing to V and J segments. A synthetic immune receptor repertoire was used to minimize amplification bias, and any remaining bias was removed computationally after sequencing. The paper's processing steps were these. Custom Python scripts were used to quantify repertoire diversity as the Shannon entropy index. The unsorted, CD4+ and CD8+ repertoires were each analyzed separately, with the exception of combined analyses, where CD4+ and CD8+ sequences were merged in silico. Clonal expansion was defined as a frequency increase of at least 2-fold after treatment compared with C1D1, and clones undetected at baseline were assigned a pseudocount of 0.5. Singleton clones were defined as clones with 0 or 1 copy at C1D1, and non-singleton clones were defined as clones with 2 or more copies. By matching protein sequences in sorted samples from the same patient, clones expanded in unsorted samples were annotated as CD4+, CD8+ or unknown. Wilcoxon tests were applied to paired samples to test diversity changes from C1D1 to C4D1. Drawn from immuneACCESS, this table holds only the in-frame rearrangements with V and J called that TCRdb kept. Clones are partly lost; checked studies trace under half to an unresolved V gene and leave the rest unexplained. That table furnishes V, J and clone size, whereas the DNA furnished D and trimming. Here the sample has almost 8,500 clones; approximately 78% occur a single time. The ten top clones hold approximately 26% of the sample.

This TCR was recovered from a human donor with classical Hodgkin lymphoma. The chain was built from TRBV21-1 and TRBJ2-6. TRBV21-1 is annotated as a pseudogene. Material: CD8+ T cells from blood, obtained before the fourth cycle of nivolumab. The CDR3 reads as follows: CASSKVGFGSGANVLTF.